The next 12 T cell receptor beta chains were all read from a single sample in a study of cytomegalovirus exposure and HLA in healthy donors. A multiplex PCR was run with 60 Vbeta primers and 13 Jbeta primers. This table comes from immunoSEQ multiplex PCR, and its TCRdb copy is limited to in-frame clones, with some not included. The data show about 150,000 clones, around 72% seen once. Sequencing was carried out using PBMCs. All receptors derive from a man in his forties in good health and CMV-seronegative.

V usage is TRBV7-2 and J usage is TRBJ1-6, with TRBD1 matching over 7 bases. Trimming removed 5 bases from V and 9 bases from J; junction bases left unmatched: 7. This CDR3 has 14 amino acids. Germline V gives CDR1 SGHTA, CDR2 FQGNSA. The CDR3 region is CASSQQGHGSPLHF. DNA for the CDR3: TGTGCCAGCAGCCAACAGGGGCACGGTTCACCCCTCCACTTT.

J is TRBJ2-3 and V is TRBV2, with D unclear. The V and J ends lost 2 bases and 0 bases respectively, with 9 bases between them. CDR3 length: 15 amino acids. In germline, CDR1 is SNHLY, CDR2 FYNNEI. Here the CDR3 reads CASSERQVSTDTQYF. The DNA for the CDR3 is TGTGCCAGCAGTGAAAGGCAGGTTAGCACAGATACGCAGTATTTT.

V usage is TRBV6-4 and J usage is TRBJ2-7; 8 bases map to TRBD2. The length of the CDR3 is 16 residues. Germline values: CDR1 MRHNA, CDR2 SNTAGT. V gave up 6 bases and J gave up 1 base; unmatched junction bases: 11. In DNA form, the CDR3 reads TGTGCCAGCAGCCCCACTGCAGCGGGAGTATCCTACGAGCAGTACTTC. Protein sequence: CASSPTAAGVSYEQYF.

The CDR3 DNA follows: TGTGCCAGCAGGAGGGACAGCGATACCTACAATGAGCAGTTCTTC. Translation: CASRRDSDTYNEQFF. The chain has TRBV6-1 and TRBJ2-1; 7 positions agree with TRBD1. With V trimmed by 6 bases and J by 2 bases, 7 bases remained unmatched. The CDR3 is 15 residues long. Germline V CDR1 and CDR2: MNHNS, SASEGT.

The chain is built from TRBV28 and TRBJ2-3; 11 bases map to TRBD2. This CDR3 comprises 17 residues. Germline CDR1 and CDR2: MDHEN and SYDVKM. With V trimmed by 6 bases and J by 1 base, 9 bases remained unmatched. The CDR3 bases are TGTGCCAGCAGGGGTCTAGCGGGAGGATGGGGCACAGATACGCAGTATTTT. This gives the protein CASRGLAGGWGTDTQYF.

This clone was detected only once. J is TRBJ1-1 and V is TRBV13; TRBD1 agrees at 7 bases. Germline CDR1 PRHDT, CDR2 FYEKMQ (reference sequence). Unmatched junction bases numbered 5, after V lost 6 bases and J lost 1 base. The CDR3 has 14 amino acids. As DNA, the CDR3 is TGTGCCAGCAGGTGGGGACAGAAGAACACTGAAGCTTTCTTT. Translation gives CASRWGQKNTEAFF.

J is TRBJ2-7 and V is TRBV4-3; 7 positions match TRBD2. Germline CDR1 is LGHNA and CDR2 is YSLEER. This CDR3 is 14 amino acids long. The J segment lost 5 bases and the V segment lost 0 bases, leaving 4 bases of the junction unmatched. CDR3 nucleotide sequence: TGCGCCAGCAGCCAAGATTTGGGGAGGGACGAGCAGTACTTC. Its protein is CASSQDLGRDEQYF.

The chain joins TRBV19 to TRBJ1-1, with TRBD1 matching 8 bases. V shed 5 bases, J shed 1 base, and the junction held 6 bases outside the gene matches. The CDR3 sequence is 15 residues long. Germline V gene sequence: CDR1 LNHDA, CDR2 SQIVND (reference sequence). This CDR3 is CASSLKGQANTEAFF. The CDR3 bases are TGTGCCAGTAGTCTTAAGGGACAGGCGAACACTGAAGCTTTCTTT.

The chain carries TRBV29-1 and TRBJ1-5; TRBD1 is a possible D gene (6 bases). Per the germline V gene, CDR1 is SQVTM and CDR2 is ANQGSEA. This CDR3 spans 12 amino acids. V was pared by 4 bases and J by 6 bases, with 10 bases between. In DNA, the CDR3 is TGCAGCGTTGGCGGGGGGCTTCAGCCCCAGCATTTT. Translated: CSVGGGLQPQHF.

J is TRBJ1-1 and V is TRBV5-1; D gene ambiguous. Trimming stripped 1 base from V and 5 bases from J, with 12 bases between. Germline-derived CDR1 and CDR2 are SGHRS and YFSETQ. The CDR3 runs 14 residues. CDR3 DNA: TGCGCCAGCAGCTTGACAGCCGTTGGGACTGAAGCTTTCTTT. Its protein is CASSLTAVGTEAFF.

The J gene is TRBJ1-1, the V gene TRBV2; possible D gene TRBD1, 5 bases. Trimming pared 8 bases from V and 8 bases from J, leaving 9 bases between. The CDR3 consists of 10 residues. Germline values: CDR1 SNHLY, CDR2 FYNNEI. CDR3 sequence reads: CASVKGEAFF. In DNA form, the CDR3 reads TGTGCCAGCGTGAAGGGGGAAGCTTTCTTT.

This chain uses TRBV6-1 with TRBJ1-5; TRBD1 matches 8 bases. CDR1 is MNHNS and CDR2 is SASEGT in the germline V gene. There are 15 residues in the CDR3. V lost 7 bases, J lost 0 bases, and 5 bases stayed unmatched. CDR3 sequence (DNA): TGTGCCAGCAACAGTGACAGGGGTAGCAATCAGCCCCAGCATTTT. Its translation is CASNSDRGSNQPQHF.